These 16 T cell receptor beta chains were sequenced from one sample in a study of T-cell memory formation after mild COVID-19. Using its own MiXCR run on the 5' RACE reads, TCRdb lists one record per CDR3 protein. The table includes fewer than 250,000 distinct CDR3 sequences, about 16% detected once. Sequenced: PBMCs or a T cell subset sorted from them (not recorded which). Receptors originate from an adult woman who had mild COVID-19 (a few samples of this study predate the infection). Cell type and time point are not known.

This chain connects TRBV12-3 or TRBV12-4 to TRBJ2-1, with TRBD2 matching over 11 bases. CDR3 length: 15 residues. V lost 5 bases, J lost 9 bases, and 9 bases stayed unmatched. CDR3 in DNA: TGTGCCAGCAGTCCGTTAGCGGGAGGGCCCAGTGAGCAGTTCTTC. The encoded protein is CASSPLAGGPSEQFF.

V gene TRBV20-1 combines with J gene TRBJ1-2; no definite D call. The V gene's germline CDR1 is DFQATT and CDR2 SNEGSKA (reference sequence). The CDR3 spans 15 residues. The V end lost 0 bases, the J end lost 5 bases, and 16 bases lay between the germline ends. The CDR3 coding sequence is TGCAGTGCTAGAGACCCCTCGGTGGATTGGTATGGCTACACCTTC. Translated: CSARDPSVDWYGYTF.

The V and J genes are TRBV6-5 and TRBJ2-7; D is ambiguous. CDR3 length: 13 amino acids. CDR1 is MNHEY, CDR2 SVGAGI, per germline. The V end lost 8 bases, the J end lost 7 bases, and 18 bases lay between the germline ends. CDR3 sequence reads: CASFSPPSLEQYF. CDR3 coding DNA: TGTGCCAGCTTCTCCCCCCCCTCCCTTGAGCAGTACTTC.

CDR3 nucleotide sequence: TGCAGCGTTGGGGCTTCGTCTACAGGGATCTTCACTGAAGCTTTCTTT. It translates to CSVGASSTGIFTEAFF. This rearrangement joins TRBV29-1 to TRBJ1-1; D perhaps matches TRBD1 (6 bases). In germline, CDR1 is SQVTM, CDR2 ANQGSEA. Trimming shortened V by 4 bases and J by 4 bases, and 22 bases separated the two germline ends. The CDR3 spans 16 residues. The full variable domain, its missing parts supplied by reference TRBV29-1 and TRBJ1-1, is SAVISQKPSRDICQRGTSLTIQCQVDSQVTMMFWYRQQPGQSLTLIATANQGSEATYESGFVIDKFPISRPNLTFSTLTVSNMSPEDSSIYLCSVGASSTGIFTEAFFGQGTRLTVV.

This clonotype was counted at least ten times. The chain links TRBV14 to TRBJ2-5; tentative D call: TRBD1 (5 bases). The V end lost 3 bases, the J end lost 5 bases, and 16 bases lay between the germline ends. Per the germline V gene, CDR1 is SGHDN and CDR2 is FVKESK. CDR3 length: 15 residues. This CDR3 is CASSHLGPWGETQYF. The CDR3 DNA reads TGTGCCAGCAGCCACTTAGGACCTTGGGGCGAGACCCAGTACTTC. Using reference TRBV14 and TRBJ2-5 for the parts outside the CDR3, the full variable domain is EAGVTQFPSHSVIEKGQTVTLRCDPISGHDNLYWYRRVMGKEIKFLLHFVKESKQDESGMPNNRFLAERTGGTYSTLKVQPAELEDSGVYFCASSHLGPWGETQYFGPGTRLLVL.

This chain joins TRBV12-3 or TRBV12-4 and TRBJ2-1; possible D gene TRBD2, 5 bases. With 8 bases removed from V and 0 bases from J, the gap between germline ends came to 11 bases. The CDR3 has 14 amino acids. This CDR3 is CASGGLSSYNEQFF. CDR3 sequence (DNA): TGTGCCAGCGGAGGACTTTCCTCCTACAATGAGCAGTTCTTC.

The J gene is TRBJ2-3, the V gene TRBV12-3 or TRBV12-4, with TRBD1 as a possible D gene (6 bases). V dropped 5 bases and J dropped 2 bases, with 11 bases sitting between them. This CDR3 contains 14 residues. CDR3 sequence (DNA): TGTGCCAGCAGTAAACAGGGTAACACAGATACGCAGTATTTT. Protein product: CASSKQGNTDTQYF.

This clonotype appeared a few times. V and J are TRBV30 and TRBJ2-7; D may correspond to TRBD1 or TRBD2 (5 bases each). The V gene's germline CDR1 is GTSNPN and CDR2 SVGIG (reference sequence). The CDR3 extends over 12 amino acids. Between the trimmed V and J ends, which lost 4 bases and 9 bases, there was a span of 16 bases. The CDR3 sequence: CAWTGTVRGQYF. The CDR3 DNA follows: TGTGCCTGGACTGGGACGGTCAGAGGGCAGTACTTC.

The rearrangement uses TRBV30 and TRBJ1-5, with D maybe TRBD1 (6 bases). The germline V gene has CDR1 GTSNPN and CDR2 SVGIG (reference sequence). The CDR3 has 15 residues. V was clipped by 2 bases and J by 0 bases, with 11 bases between them. The CDR3 bases are TGTGCCTGGAGTCCCGGGACAAATAGCAATCAGCCCCAGCATTTT. Protein sequence: CAWSPGTNSNQPQHF.

The sample holds a few counts of this clonotype. The chain joins TRBV20-1 to TRBJ1-5; D is possibly TRBD1 (6 bases). V was trimmed by 2 bases and J by 1 base, leaving 15 bases between them. CDR1 DFQATT and CDR2 SNEGSKA come from the germline V gene (reference sequence). The CDR3 totals 16 residues. The CDR3 spells CSARSQGFTSNQPQHF. The CDR3 coding sequence is TGCAGTGCTAGATCTCAGGGGTTTACAAGCAATCAGCCCCAGCATTTT.

This chain uses TRBV7-9 with TRBJ2-7, with 7 bases fitting TRBD2. With V trimmed by 2 bases and J by 1 base, 2 bases remained unmatched. There are 14 residues in the CDR3. Per germline, CDR1 SEHNR and CDR2 FQNEAQ (reference sequence). DNA of the CDR3: TGTGCCAGCAGCTTACCAGCGGGGTCCTACGAGCAGTACTTC. Protein: CASSLPAGSYEQYF.

This clonotype has at least ten counts. The chain uses TRBV7-3 and TRBJ2-3; possibly TRBD2 for D (6 bases). The CDR3 is 13 amino acids. Deletions cut 5 bases from V and 14 bases from J, with 20 bases between. The germline gives CDR1 SGHTA, CDR2 FQGTGA. CDR3: CASSQQDYTQRYF. The DNA of the CDR3 is TGTGCCAGCAGCCAACAGGACTATACACAACGGTATTTT.

The rearrangement links TRBV12-3 or TRBV12-4 to TRBJ2-1; 7 bases match TRBD2. The CDR3 length is 14 residues. V lost 3 bases, J lost 4 bases, and 3 bases stayed unmatched. CDR3 residues: CASSFRGVYNEQFF. For the CDR3, the DNA is TGTGCCAGCAGTTTTCGGGGGGTTTACAATGAGCAGTTCTTC.

V is TRBV30 and J is TRBJ1-3; 9 bases align to TRBD1. Germline loops: CDR1 GTSNPN, CDR2 SVGIG (reference sequence). Unmatched junction bases numbered 8, after V lost 7 bases and J lost 4 bases. The CDR3 covers 14 residues. For the CDR3, the DNA is TGTGCCTTGGGGACAGGGATGACCGGAAACACCATATATTTT. This sequence encodes CALGTGMTGNTIYF. Using reference TRBV30 and TRBJ1-3 for the parts outside the CDR3, the full variable domain is SQTIHQWPATLVQPVGSPLSLECTVEGTSNPNLYWYRQAAGRGLQLLFYSVGIGQISSEVPQNLSASRPQDRQFILSSKKLLLSDSGFYLCALGTGMTGNTIYFGEGSWLTVV.

This clonotype has a handful of counts. V is TRBV7-3 and J is TRBJ2-5; D possibly uses TRBD1 or TRBD2 (6 bases each). V shed 1 base and J shed 5 bases, with 14 bases lying between them. Germline values: CDR1 SGHTA, CDR2 FQGTGA. The CDR3 spans 15 residues. The CDR3 loop reads CASSLMRGAGETQYF. The CDR3 DNA reads TGTGCCAGCAGCTTAATGAGGGGGGCCGGGGAGACCCAGTACTTC.

This clonotype was counted a few times. The chain links TRBV6-5 to TRBJ1-1, with 8 bases identical to TRBD1. Germline CDR1 and CDR2: MNHEY and SVGAGI. V trimming: 2 bases; J trimming: 5 bases; junction bases outside the gene matches: 10. CDR3 length: 16 residues. The CDR3 nucleotides are TGTGCCAGCAGTTACGTTTACAGGGGGAAAAGTACTGAAGCTTTCTTT. This translates into CASSYVYRGKSTEAFF.